This T cell receptor beta chain comes out of a study of T cells after yellow fever vaccination. UMIs and a universal primer site were added when TCR cDNA was made by 5'RACE template switching. TCRdb reprocessed the 5' RACE reads with MiXCR, giving one entry per CDR3 protein. Here the sample spans over 70,000 distinct CDR3 sequences, around 7.7% being singletons. This clonotype was seen many times. Germline CDR1 is MGHRA and CDR2 is YSYEKL. The V end lost 1 base, the J end lost 7 bases, and 21 bases lay between the germline ends. The CDR3 loop spans 17 amino acids. This sequence joins TRBV4-1 and TRBJ2-3; D perhaps matches TRBD2 (6 bases). The sequencing used CD8+ T cells sorted from PBMCs, collected on the day of the yellow fever booster vaccination. The source of this sequence is a man aged 25-45 years who received the YFV17D yellow fever vaccine. The CDR3 reads CASSQGETRRDSNTQYF. CDR3 in DNA: TGCGCCAGCAGCCAAGGGGAGACTCGGAGGGATTCGAATACGCAGTATTTT.